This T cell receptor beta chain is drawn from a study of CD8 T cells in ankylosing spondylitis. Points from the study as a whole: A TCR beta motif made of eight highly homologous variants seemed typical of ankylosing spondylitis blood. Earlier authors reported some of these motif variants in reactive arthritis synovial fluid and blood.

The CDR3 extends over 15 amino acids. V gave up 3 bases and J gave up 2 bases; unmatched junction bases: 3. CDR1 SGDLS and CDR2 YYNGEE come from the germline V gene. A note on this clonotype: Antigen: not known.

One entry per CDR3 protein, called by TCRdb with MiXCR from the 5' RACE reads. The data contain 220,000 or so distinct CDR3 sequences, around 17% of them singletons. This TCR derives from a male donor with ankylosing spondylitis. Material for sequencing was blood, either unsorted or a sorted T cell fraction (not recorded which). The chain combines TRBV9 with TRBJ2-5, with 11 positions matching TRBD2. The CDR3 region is CASSATSGRQETQYF. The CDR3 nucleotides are TGTGCCAGCAGCGCAACTAGCGGGAGACAAGAGACCCAGTACTTC. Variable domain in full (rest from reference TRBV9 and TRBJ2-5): DSGVTQTPKHLITATGQRVTLRCSPRSGDLSVYWYQQSLDQGLQFLIQYYNGEERAKGNILERFSAQQFPDLHSELNLSSLELGDSALYFCASSATSGRQETQYFGPGTRLLVL.